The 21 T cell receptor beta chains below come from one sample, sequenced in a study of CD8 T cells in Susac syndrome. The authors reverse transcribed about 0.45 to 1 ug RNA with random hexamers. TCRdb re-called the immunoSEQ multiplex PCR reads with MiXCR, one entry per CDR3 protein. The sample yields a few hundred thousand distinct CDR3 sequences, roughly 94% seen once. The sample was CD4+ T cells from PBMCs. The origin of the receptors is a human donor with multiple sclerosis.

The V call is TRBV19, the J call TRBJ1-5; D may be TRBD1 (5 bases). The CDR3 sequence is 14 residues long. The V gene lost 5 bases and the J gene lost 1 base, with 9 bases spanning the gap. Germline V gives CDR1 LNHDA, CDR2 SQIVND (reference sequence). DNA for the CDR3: TGTGCCAGTAGTCGGGGGGAGAGCAATCAGCCCCAGCATTTT. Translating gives CASSRGESNQPQHF. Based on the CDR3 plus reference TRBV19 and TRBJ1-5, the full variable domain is DGGITQSPKYLFRKEGQNVTLSCEQNLNHDAMYWYRQDPGQGLRLIYYSQIVNDFQKGDIAEGYSVSREKKESFPLTVTSAQKNPTAFYLCASSRGESNQPQHFGDGTRLSIL.

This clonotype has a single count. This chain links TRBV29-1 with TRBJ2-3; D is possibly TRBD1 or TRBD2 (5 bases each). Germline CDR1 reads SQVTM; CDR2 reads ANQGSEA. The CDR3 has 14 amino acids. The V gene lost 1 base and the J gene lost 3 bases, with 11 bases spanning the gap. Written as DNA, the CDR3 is TGCAGCGTTGAAGCCGGGGCCCGGACAGATACGCAGTATTTT. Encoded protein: CSVEAGARTDTQYF.

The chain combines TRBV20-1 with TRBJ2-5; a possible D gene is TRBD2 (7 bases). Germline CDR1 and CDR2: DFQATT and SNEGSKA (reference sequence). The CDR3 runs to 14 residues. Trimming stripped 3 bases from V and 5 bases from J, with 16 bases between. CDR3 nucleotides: TGCAGTGCTAGCGGGGGGCCCCTAGCTGAGACCCAGTACTTC. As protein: CSASGGPLAETQYF.

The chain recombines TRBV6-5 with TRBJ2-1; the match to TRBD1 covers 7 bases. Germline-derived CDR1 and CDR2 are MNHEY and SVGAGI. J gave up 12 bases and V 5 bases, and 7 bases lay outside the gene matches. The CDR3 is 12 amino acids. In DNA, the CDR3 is TGTGCCAGCAGTCCCTCAGGGGGATGGCAGTTCTTC. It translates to CASSPSGGWQFF.

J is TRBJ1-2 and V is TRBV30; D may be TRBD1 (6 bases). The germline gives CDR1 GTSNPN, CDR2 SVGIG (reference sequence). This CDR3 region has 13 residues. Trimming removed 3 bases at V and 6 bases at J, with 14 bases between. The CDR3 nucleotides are TGTGCCTGGAGCTCTGCAGGGGTCAATGGCTACACCTTC. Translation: CAWSSAGVNGYTF.

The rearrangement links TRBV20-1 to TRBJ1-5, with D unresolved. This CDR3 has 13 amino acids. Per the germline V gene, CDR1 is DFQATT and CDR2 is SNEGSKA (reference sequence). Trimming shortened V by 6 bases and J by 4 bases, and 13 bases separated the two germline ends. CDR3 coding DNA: TGCAGTGCGGCCGGACGGGGTAATCAGCCCCAGCATTTT. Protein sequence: CSAAGRGNQPQHF.

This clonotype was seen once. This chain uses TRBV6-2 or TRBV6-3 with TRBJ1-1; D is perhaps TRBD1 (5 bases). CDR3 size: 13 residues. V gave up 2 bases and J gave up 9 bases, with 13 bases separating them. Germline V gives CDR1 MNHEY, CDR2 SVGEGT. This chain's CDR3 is CASSYTSGAQAFF. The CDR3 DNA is TGTGCCAGCAGTTACACCAGCGGGGCCCAAGCTTTCTTT.

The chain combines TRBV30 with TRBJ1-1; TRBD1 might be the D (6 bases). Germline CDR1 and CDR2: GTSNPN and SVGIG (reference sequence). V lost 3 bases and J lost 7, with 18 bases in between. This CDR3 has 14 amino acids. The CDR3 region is CAWRPRGARSEAFF. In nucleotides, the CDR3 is TGTGCCTGGAGACCTCGGGGGGCGAGGAGTGAAGCTTTCTTT.

CDR3 sequence: CSARGLPKETQYF. The CDR3 DNA reads as TGCAGTGCTAGAGGACTACCAAAAGAGACCCAGTACTTC. This chain uses TRBV20-1 with TRBJ2-5, with D possibly matching TRBD2 (5 bases). Germline V gene sequence: CDR1 DFQATT, CDR2 SNEGSKA (reference sequence). This CDR3 contains 13 residues. Trimming pared 1 base from V and 3 bases from J, leaving 9 bases between.

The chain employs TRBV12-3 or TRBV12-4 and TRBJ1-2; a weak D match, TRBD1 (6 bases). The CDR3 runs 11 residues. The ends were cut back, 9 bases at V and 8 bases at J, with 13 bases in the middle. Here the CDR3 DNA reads TGTGCCAGTTACAGGGTAGGAGGCTACACCTTC. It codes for CASYRVGGYTF.

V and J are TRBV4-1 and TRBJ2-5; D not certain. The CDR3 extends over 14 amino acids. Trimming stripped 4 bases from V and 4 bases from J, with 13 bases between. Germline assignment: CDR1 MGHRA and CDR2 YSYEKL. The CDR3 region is CASSPSDPGETQYF. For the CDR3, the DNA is TGCGCCAGCAGCCCCTCGGACCCGGGAGAGACCCAGTACTTC.

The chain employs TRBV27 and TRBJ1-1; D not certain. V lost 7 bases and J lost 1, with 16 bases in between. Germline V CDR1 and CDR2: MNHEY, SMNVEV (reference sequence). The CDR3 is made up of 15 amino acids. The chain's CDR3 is CASTDSRRTNTEAFF. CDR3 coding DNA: TGTGCCAGCACCGACTCCCGACGGACGAACACTGAAGCTTTCTTT.

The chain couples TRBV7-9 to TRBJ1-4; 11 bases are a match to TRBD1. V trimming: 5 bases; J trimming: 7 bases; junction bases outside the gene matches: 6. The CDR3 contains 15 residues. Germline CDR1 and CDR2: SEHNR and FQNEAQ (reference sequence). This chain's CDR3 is CASSTRTGGSEKLFF. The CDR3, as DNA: TGTGCCAGCAGCACACGGACAGGGGGCAGTGAAAAACTGTTTTTT.

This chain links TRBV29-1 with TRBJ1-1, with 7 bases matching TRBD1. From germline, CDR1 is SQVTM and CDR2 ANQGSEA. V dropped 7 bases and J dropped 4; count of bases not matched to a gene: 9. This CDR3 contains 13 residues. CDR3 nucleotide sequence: TGCAGCGCCCGCTGGGACAGTCGCACTGAAGCTTTCTTT. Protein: CSARWDSRTEAFF.

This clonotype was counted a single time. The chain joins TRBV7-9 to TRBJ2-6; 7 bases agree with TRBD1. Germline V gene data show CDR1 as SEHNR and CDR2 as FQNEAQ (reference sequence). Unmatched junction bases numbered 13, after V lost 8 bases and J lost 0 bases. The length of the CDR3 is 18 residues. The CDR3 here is CASVMGQGVSSGANVLTF. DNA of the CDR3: TGTGCCAGCGTAATGGGGCAGGGGGTTTCCTCTGGGGCCAACGTCCTGACTTTC.

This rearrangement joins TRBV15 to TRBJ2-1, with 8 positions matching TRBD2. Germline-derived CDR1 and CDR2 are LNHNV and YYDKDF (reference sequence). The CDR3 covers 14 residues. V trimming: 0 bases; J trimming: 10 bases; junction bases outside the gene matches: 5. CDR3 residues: CATSRDRIAGEQFF. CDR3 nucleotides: TGTGCCACCAGCAGAGATCGGATAGCGGGGGAGCAGTTCTTC.

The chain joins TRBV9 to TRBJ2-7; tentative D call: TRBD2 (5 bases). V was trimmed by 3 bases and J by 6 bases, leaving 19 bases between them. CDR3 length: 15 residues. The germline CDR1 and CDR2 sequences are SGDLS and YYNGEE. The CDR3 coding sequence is TGTGCCAGCAGCGCCTCTCAAGCCAGCCGGGGCGAGCAGTACTTC. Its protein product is CASSASQASRGEQYF.

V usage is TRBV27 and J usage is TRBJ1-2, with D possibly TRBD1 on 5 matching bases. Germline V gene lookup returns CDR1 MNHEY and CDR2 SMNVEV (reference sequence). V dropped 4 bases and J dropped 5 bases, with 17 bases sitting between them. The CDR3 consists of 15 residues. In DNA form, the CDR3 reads TGTGCCAGCAGTTCGTCCTGGCAGACAGCTTATGGCTACACCTTC. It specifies CASSSSWQTAYGYTF.

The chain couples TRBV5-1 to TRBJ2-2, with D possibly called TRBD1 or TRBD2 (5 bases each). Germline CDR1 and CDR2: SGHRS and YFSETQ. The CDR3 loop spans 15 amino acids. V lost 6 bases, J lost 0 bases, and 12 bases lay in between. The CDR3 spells CASISGRTNTGELFF. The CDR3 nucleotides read TGCGCCAGCATCTCGGGACGGACGAACACCGGGGAGCTGTTTTTT.

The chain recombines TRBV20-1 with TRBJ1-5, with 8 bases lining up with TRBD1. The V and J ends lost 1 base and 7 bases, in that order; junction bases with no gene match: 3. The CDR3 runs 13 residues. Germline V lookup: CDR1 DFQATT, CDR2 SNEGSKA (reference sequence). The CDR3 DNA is TGCAGTGCTAGAGGGACAGGGAAACAGCCCCAGCATTTT. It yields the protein CSARGTGKQPQHF.

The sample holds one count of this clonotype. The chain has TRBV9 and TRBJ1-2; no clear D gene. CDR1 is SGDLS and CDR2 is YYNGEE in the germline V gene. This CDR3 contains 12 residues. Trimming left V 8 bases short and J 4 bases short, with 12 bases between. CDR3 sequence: CARRSHVYGYTF. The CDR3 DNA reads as TGTGCCAGAAGGTCGCACGTCTATGGCTACACCTTC.